This T cell receptor beta chain was sequenced for a study of T cells in Graves' hyperthyroidism and ophthalmopathy. RNA transcripts gave rise to amplified TCR beta CDR3 regions. First-round RT-PCR targeting the TCR CDR3 was performed with the HTBI primer set. TCRdb redid the calling of the multiplex PCR reads with MiXCR, one entry per CDR3 protein. The sample has 700,000 or so distinct CDR3 sequences; around 15% are singletons. The table lists this clonotype with a few counts. The V gene's germline CDR1 is LNHDA and CDR2 SQIVND (reference sequence). Trimming took off 5 bases at V and 4 bases at J, with 17 bases between the two ends. CDR3 size: 15 residues. Any patient presenting with uncontrolled infection, other autoimmune disease, pregnancy or lactation was left out.

The clonotype was recovered from a man aged 18 to 29 with Graves' hyperthyroidism. Sample: blood. The chain uses TRBV19 and TRBJ2-5; D might be TRBD1 (7 bases). CDR3 sequence (DNA): TGTGCCAGTAGTGCCCGACAGGGAGGACGAGAGACCCAGTACTTC. It codes for CASSARQGGRETQYF.